The clone carrying this T cell receptor (beta chain) was observed a single time. Its antigen remains unidentified. Clones were sequenced by immunoSEQ multiplex PCR, and TCRdb holds only the in-frame ones, with some missing. This table has about 480,000 clones, roughly 85% appearing once. The treatment here: some 20 received Ad26.COV2.S at low or high dose, single or two shots; 5 received placebo; per-sample allocation not given. Collection of the samples took place on day 63 after the first injection of vaccine or placebo. This sample is part of a study of Ad26.COV2.S vaccination and SARS-CoV-2 variants. Regarding the study as a whole: Across vaccine and placebo recipients, the breadth of non-spike TCRs was similar.

The CDR3 contains 13 residues. Per the germline V gene, CDR1 is SNHLY and CDR2 is FYNNEI. Trimming removed 8 bases at V and 9 bases at J, with 17 bases between. This chain connects TRBV2 to TRBJ2-1; D perhaps matches TRBD2 (6 bases). The TCR comes from a person aged 18 to 65 who received the Ad26.COV2.S COVID-19 vaccine or a placebo. The sequencing here drew on peripheral blood, taken in a trial of Ad26.COV2.S vaccine versus placebo. CDR3 sequence (DNA): TGTGCCAGCGGGGCGGGGCAAGGAGGTGAGCAGTTCTTC. Protein product: CASGAGQGGEQFF.